Listed below are T cell receptor beta chains from one sample, sequenced in a study of early T cells in non-severe SARS-CoV-2 infection. MiXCR, applied by TCRdb to the 5' RACE reads, yields one record per CDR3 protein. Of some 110,000 distinct CDR3 sequences in the sample, under 15% are singletons; the top ten hold 20% to 25%. Sequenced: whole blood. All receptors come from an adult who was a healthcare worker with PCR-confirmed SARS-CoV-2 infection or an uninfected control (not recorded which). The CDR3 runs from the conserved cysteine through the conserved F or W. The D gene is left open where the match is weak. Size values are once, few and many counts, or a class for expanded clones, and some rows have none.

clone_size j_call d_call v_call cdr3_nt cdr3_aa
many TRBJ2-1 TRBD2 TRBV5-6 TGTGCCAGCAGCTCCCGGACTAGCGCCAGCTCCTACAATGAGCAGTTCTTC CASSSRTSASSYNEQFF
few TRBJ2-2 . TRBV4-1 TGCGCCAGCAGCCAGGGACACACCGGGGAGCTGTTTTTT CASSQGHTGELFF
few TRBJ2-1 . TRBV7-9 TGTGCCAGCAGCGGCCCTGCGGATGAGCAGTTCTTC CASSGPADEQFF
. TRBJ2-3 . TRBV9 TGTGCCAGCAGCTTTCAGGAGCCGGATACGCAGTATTTT CASSFQEPDTQYF
. TRBJ2-5 TRBD2 TRBV18 TGTGCCAGCTCACCACCGGGAGGGAGTGAGACCCAGTACTTC CASSPPGGSETQYF
few TRBJ2-1 TRBD2 TRBV7-7 TGTGCCAGCAGCTTAGGGACTAGCGGGGATGAGCAGTTCTTC CASSLGTSGDEQFF
many TRBJ2-1 . TRBV12-3/TRBV12-4 TGTGCCAGCAGTTTTTTGGATGAGCAGTTCTTC CASSFLDEQFF
. TRBJ1-4 TRBD1 TRBV20-1 TGCAGTGCTGGAACGACAGGGGCCGGTGAAAAACTGTTTTTT CSAGTTGAGEKLFF
few TRBJ2-5 . TRBV10-2 TGCGCCAGCAGTGAGTGGGCAGGCTACCAAGAGACCCAGTACTTC CASSEWAGYQETQYF
. TRBJ1-2 . TRBV6-6 TGTGCCAGCAGTTTCGAGGCGAGGAGCTATGGCTACACCTTC CASSFEARSYGYTF
many TRBJ2-2 . TRBV7-9 TGTGCCAGCAGTGCAAGACGGACAACCACCGGGGAGCTGTTTTTT CASSARRTTTGELFF
many TRBJ1-6 . TRBV7-9 TGTGCCAGCAGCTTCCCTAACTCACCCCTCCACTTT CASSFPNSPLHF
. TRBJ2-1 . TRBV7-9 TGTGCCAGCAGCTTGCCGGGACCCGGCTATGAGCAGTTCTTC CASSLPGPGYEQFF
many TRBJ2-7 . TRBV27 TGTGCCAGCAGTTTCCAGGCCCAGGTCGGCTCCTACGAGCAGTACTTC CASSFQAQVGSYEQYF
. TRBJ2-5 . TRBV6-1 TGTGCCAGCAGTATCTACCAACACCGTGAGCAAGAGACCCAGTACTTC CASSIYQHREQETQYF
. TRBJ2-5 TRBD2 TRBV3-1 TGTGCCAGCAGCCAGTATAGCGGGGGGACCCAAGAGACCCAGTACTTC CASSQYSGGTQETQYF
. TRBJ1-4 . TRBV7-2 TGTGCCAGCAGCTTAGCCAGGGGAGGGACTAATGAAAAACTGTTTTTT CASSLARGGTNEKLFF
. TRBJ2-1 . TRBV7-8 TGTGCCAGCAGCTTAGGCCTTAAGCACCACAATGAGCAGTTCTTC CASSLGLKHHNEQFF
. TRBJ2-3 TRBD2 TRBV7-2 TGTGCCAGCAGCCCGGGACTAGCGGGGGCAACAGATACGCAGTATTTT CASSPGLAGATDTQYF
. TRBJ2-3 . TRBV29-1 TGCAGCGTTGAAGTGAGCAGGGGAGCAGATACGCAGTATTTT CSVEVSRGADTQYF
. TRBJ1-4 TRBD1 TRBV25-1 TGTGCCAGCAGTGCCGCAGCCGGGACAGTCGGAGGTGAAAAACTGTTTTTT CASSAAAGTVGGEKLFF
many TRBJ2-1 TRBD1 TRBV6-5 TGTGCCAGCAGTTTGGGACAGTCCACCTACAATGAGCAGTTCTTC CASSLGQSTYNEQFF
. TRBJ2-3 . TRBV24-1 TGTGCCACCAGTGACACAAGTTGGGGGGATACGCAGTATTTT CATSDTSWGDTQYF
. TRBJ1-1 . TRBV7-9 TGTGCCAGCAGCTCATTGTACTGGGAAGCTTTCTTT CASSSLYWEAFF
few TRBJ2-5 TRBD2 TRBV5-1 TGCGCCAGCAGCTTGGGGACTAGCGGAAGAGGAGAGACCCAGTACTTC CASSLGTSGRGETQYF
. TRBJ2-7 . TRBV6-5 TGTGCCAGCAGACAACGGGGGCGCGCCTACGAGCAGTACTTC CASRQRGRAYEQYF
few TRBJ2-3 . TRBV12-5 TGTGCTAGTGAGCTCCCGGGCACAGATACGCAGTATTTT CASELPGTDTQYF
few TRBJ2-1 . TRBV10-3 TGTGCCATCAATCACTCCGGGCCTGAGCAGTTCTTC CAINHSGPEQFF
many TRBJ2-1 . TRBV11-2 TGTGCCAGCAGCTTAGTCCCAGGACCCTACAATGAGCAGTTCTTC CASSLVPGPYNEQFF
few TRBJ2-3 . TRBV2 TGTGCCAGCAGTCACAGGAGCAGCACAGATACGCAGTATTTT CASSHRSSTDTQYF
many TRBJ2-7 TRBD1 TRBV5-1 TGCGCCAGCAGCTTAGGGACAGCGATCTTCCACGAGCAGTACTTC CASSLGTAIFHEQYF
few TRBJ1-2 . TRBV9 TGTGCCAGCAGCGCCGAATGGCAGGGACGCTATGGCTACACCTTC CASSAEWQGRYGYTF
. TRBJ2-5 . TRBV3-1 TGTGCCAGCAGCCAAGACCCTAGTGGAATACAAGAGACCCAGTACTTC CASSQDPSGIQETQYF
. TRBJ2-5 . TRBV5-4 TGTGCCAGCAGCTTGGAGGCCACCCAAGAGACCCAGTACTTC CASSLEATQETQYF
few TRBJ2-5 . TRBV7-9 TGTGCCAGCAACCCTCTCACGGAGACCCAGTACTTC CASNPLTETQYF
. TRBJ2-1 . TRBV12-5 TGTGCTAGTGGTTTGGCTGAAACCGGGACGTCGAATGAGCAGTTCTTC CASGLAETGTSNEQFF
few TRBJ2-3 TRBD2 TRBV29-1 TGCAGCGTCTCCTCAGGGACTATCACAGATACGCAGTATTTT CSVSSGTITDTQYF
many TRBJ2-3 TRBD2 TRBV7-9 TGTGCCAGCAGCGTTAGCGGGAGCACAGATACGCAGTATTTT CASSVSGSTDTQYF
few TRBJ1-2 . TRBV13 TGTGCCAGCAGCCCCCTCGTCTCCGAGGGCAACCTTCCGTTCTATGGCTACACCTTC CASSPLVSEGNLPFYGYTF
once TRBJ2-7 TRBD2 TRBV20-1 TGCAGTGCTAGACTAGCGGGGGAGCACTACGAGCAGTACTTC CSARLAGEHYEQYF
. TRBJ1-1 TRBD1 TRBV3-1 TGTGCCAGCAGCCTGCGGGACAGGGCTGAAGCTTTCTTT CASSLRDRAEAFF
few TRBJ2-1 . TRBV18 TGTGCCAGCTCACCGTCCCCGCGACAAACTTTCCCTACCTACAATGAGCAGTTCTTC CASSPSPRQTFPTYNEQFF
many TRBJ1-6 . TRBV18 TGTGCCAGCTCACCACGCCGAGAAAATTCACCCCTCCACTTT CASSPRRENSPLHF
. TRBJ2-3 TRBD2 TRBV5-1 TGCGCCAGCAGCCAGCGGGGGGCCTCTAGCACAGATACGCAGTATTTT CASSQRGASSTDTQYF
few TRBJ2-1 TRBD1 TRBV7-6 TGTGCCAGCAGCTTATCGCTGACAGGGGCTAACGTTGGGTACAATGAGCAGTTCTTC CASSLSLTGANVGYNEQFF
few TRBJ2-2 TRBD1 TRBV7-9 TGTGCCAGCAGCTACCGGGACAGGGACACCGGGGAGCTGTTTTTT CASSYRDRDTGELFF